These T cell receptor beta chains were read from a single sample in a study of control samples from healthy donors and cancer patients. Using immunoSEQ multiplex PCR, the repertoire was profiled, and TCRdb retains in-frame clones only, with some absent. The table lists approximately 190,000 clones, around 93% of them singletons. Material for sequencing was blood. These receptors were collected from a man aged 25-45 years in good health. The CDR3 runs from the conserved cysteine through the conserved F or W. The order of the fields is D gene, CDR3 length, J gene, clone size, V gene, CDR3 protein, CDR3 DNA. D genes are given only for firm matches. Expanded clones are given a class, and other clones once, few, many or no size at all.

d_gene: -; len: 12; j_gene: TRBJ1-2; abundance: -; v_gene: TRBV6-5; CDR3aa: CAARGEDYGYTF; CDR3nt: TGTGCCGCTCGGGGGGAGGACTATGGCTACACCTTC
d_gene: -; len: 15; j_gene: TRBJ2-6; abundance: -; v_gene: TRBV25-1; CDR3aa: CASSERSSGANVLTF; CDR3nt: TGTGCCAGCAGTGAACGAAGCTCTGGGGCCAACGTCCTGACTTTC
d_gene: -; len: 19; j_gene: TRBJ1-6; abundance: -; v_gene: TRBV23-1; CDR3aa: CASSQSTSRTENYNSPLHF; CDR3nt: TGCGCCAGCAGTCAATCAACCTCCCGTACAGAGAACTATAATTCACCCCTCCACTTT
d_gene: -; len: 16; j_gene: TRBJ2-2; abundance: -; v_gene: TRBV23-1; CDR3aa: CASRYPGHQFTGELFF; CDR3nt: TGCGCCAGCAGATACCCGGGACACCAGTTCACCGGGGAGCTGTTTTTT
d_gene: TRBD2; len: 17; j_gene: TRBJ2-1; abundance: -; v_gene: TRBV2; CDR3aa: CASSVARTSGGGNEQFF; CDR3nt: TGTGCCAGCAGTGTCGCAAGGACTAGCGGGGGGGGCAATGAGCAGTTCTTC
d_gene: TRBD2; len: 16; j_gene: TRBJ2-3; abundance: -; v_gene: TRBV5-6; CDR3aa: CASSLVLAGASDTQYF; CDR3nt: TGTGCCAGCAGCTTGGTGCTAGCGGGGGCCTCAGATACGCAGTATTTT
d_gene: -; len: 13; j_gene: TRBJ1-1; abundance: -; v_gene: TRBV18; CDR3aa: CASSPQSRPEAFF; CDR3nt: TGTGCCAGCTCACCACAATCGCGACCTGAAGCTTTCTTT
d_gene: -; len: 15; j_gene: TRBJ1-4; abundance: -; v_gene: TRBV6-5; CDR3aa: CASSYDPGANEKLFF; CDR3nt: TGTGCCAGCAGTTATGACCCCGGGGCTAATGAAAAACTGTTTTTT
d_gene: -; len: 11; j_gene: TRBJ1-1; abundance: -; v_gene: TRBV7-9; CDR3aa: CASSLLDEAFF; CDR3nt: TGTGCCAGCAGCTTATTAGATGAAGCTTTCTTT
d_gene: -; len: 18; j_gene: TRBJ1-3; abundance: once; v_gene: TRBV7-2; CDR3aa: CASSPLLDSGYRENTIYF; CDR3nt: TGTGCCAGCAGCCCACTCTTGGACAGCGGCTATCGCGAAAACACCATATATTTT
d_gene: -; len: 13; j_gene: TRBJ2-5; abundance: -; v_gene: TRBV19; CDR3aa: CASSKTGQETQYF; CDR3nt: TGTGCCAGTAGTAAGACAGGCCAAGAGACCCAGTACTTC
d_gene: TRBD1; len: 17; j_gene: TRBJ1-3; abundance: -; v_gene: TRBV18; CDR3aa: CASSPTGTGGSGNTIYF; CDR3nt: TGTGCCAGCTCACCAACCGGGACAGGGGGCTCTGGAAACACCATATATTTT
d_gene: -; len: 14; j_gene: TRBJ1-1; abundance: -; v_gene: TRBV19; CDR3aa: CASSIEGAREKAFF; CDR3nt: TGTGCCAGTAGTATAGAGGGGGCCAGGGAAAAAGCTTTCTTT
d_gene: -; len: 16; j_gene: TRBJ1-5; abundance: -; v_gene: TRBV28; CDR3aa: CASSFGVGYSNQPQHF; CDR3nt: TGTGCCAGCAGTTTTGGGGTGGGGTATAGCAATCAGCCCCAGCATTTT